These 9 T cell receptor beta chains originate from one sample sequenced in a study of blood T cell repertoires in COVID-19. Measured with immunoSEQ multiplex PCR; TCRdb has only the in-frame clones, and not every one. The sample carries 250,000 or so clones, roughly 90% recorded once. The specimen sequenced was PBMCs or T cells enriched from blood (not recorded which). Every receptor here comes from a man in his forties who had recovered from COVID-19.

This clone was found once. This chain uses TRBV19 with TRBJ1-5, with 7 positions matching TRBD1. The germline CDR1 and CDR2 sequences are LNHDA and SQIVND (reference sequence). Trimming at V came to 8 bases and at J to 5 bases, leaving 9 bases not matched to a gene. CDR3 size: 14 residues. As DNA, the CDR3 is TGTGCCAGTGGCGGGAGGGGGCTCTATCAGCCCCAGCATTTT. Amino acid sequence: CASGGRGLYQPQHF.

The CDR3 DNA is TGTGCCAGCAGCTTAGTGGGACAGGGGGCTAGCTACGAGCAGTACTTC. Its translation is CASSLVGQGASYEQYF. The chain combines TRBV11-2 with TRBJ2-7; 12 bases line up with TRBD1. V dropped 1 base and J dropped 3; count of bases not matched to a gene: 4. The CDR3 is made up of 16 amino acids. In germline, CDR1 is SGHAT, CDR2 FQNNGV.

This chain joins TRBV12-5 and TRBJ1-4; D is perhaps TRBD1 (5 bases). Germline CDR1 reads LGHNT; CDR2 reads FRNRAP. This CDR3 spans 17 amino acids. V lost 0 bases to trimming and J lost 0 bases, with 11 bases between them. CDR3 coding DNA: TGTGCTAGTGGTTTGGTACCTGACAGCCCAACTAATGAAAAACTGTTTTTT. Protein product: CASGLVPDSPTNEKLFF.

The chain links TRBV19 to TRBJ2-2; D is undetermined. Germline V gives CDR1 LNHDA, CDR2 SQIVND (reference sequence). V lost 3 bases and J lost 3, with 5 bases in between. The CDR3 contains 13 residues. CDR3 amino acids: CASSISHTGELFF. Here the CDR3 DNA reads TGTGCCAGTAGTATCTCCCACACCGGGGAGCTGTTTTTT. The whole variable domain, remainder taken from reference TRBV19 and TRBJ2-2, is DGGITQSPKYLFRKEGQNVTLSCEQNLNHDAMYWYRQDPGQGLRLIYYSQIVNDFQKGDIAEGYSVSREKKESFPLTVTSAQKNPTAFYLCASSISHTGELFFGEGSRLTVL.

The J gene is TRBJ2-3, the V gene TRBV10-3; TRBD2 might be the D (6 bases). This CDR3 has 16 residues. The V gene lost 6 bases and the J gene lost 1 base, with 17 bases spanning the gap. CDR1 and CDR2 from the germline V gene are ENHRY and SYGVKD. CDR3 loop: CAIRRWGDVGTDTQYF. CDR3 bases: TGTGCCATCAGACGTTGGGGGGATGTGGGCACAGATACGCAGTATTTT.

The CDR3: CASSIGGSTSGANVLTF. As DNA, the CDR3 is TGTGCCAGTAGTATAGGTGGGAGTACCTCTGGGGCCAACGTCCTGACTTTC. The rearrangement uses TRBV19 and TRBJ2-6; the D gene is possibly TRBD2 (5 bases). CDR1 is LNHDA, CDR2 SQIVND, per germline (reference sequence). Trimming pared 1 base from V and 0 bases from J, leaving 10 bases between. This CDR3 is built from 17 residues.

This chain connects TRBV28 to TRBJ1-2; D remains unclear. This CDR3 is 13 amino acids long. V shed 6 bases and J shed 2 bases, with 10 bases lying between them. Per germline, CDR1 MDHEN and CDR2 SYDVKM. CDR3: CASRKGGNYGYTF. In nucleotides, the CDR3 is TGTGCCAGCAGAAAAGGAGGGAACTATGGCTACACCTTC.

This chain links TRBV2 with TRBJ2-5; maybe TRBD2 (5 bases). The germline V and J ends were trimmed by 8 bases and 7 bases, with 11 bases remaining between them. The CDR3 spans 11 residues. Germline V gene data show CDR1 as SNHLY and CDR2 as FYNNEI. CDR3 nucleotides: TGTGCCAGCTACCAGGCGGGGACCCAGTACTTC. Amino acid sequence: CASYQAGTQYF.

V usage is TRBV9 and J usage is TRBJ1-2; no clear D. Germline V gene data show CDR1 as SGDLS and CDR2 as YYNGEE. V lost 3 bases and J 1 base, leaving 19 bases between the germline ends. CDR3 length: 17 residues. CDR3 in DNA: TGTGCCAGCAGCGCCAGCACCCACTCACAGCATAACTATGGCTACACCTTC. Amino acids: CASSASTHSQHNYGYTF.